This T cell receptor beta chain originates from a study of blood T cell repertoires in COVID-19. In the study overall: PBMCs, B-cell-depleted T cells, or T cells were the source of the cDNA or gDNA that made up the material.

Original processing methods: Estimated nucleated cell counts came from reference gene primer amplification. Assay used: immunoSEQ multiplex PCR; TCRdb lists only in-frame clones, some missing. V, J and clone size derive from that table, while D and trimming were established from the DNA sequence. This table has about 250,000 clones, roughly 86% appearing once. The CDR3 consists of 16 residues. CDR1 and CDR2 from the germline V gene are LNHDA and SQIVND (reference sequence). V shed 7 bases and J shed 0 bases, with 18 bases lying between them. It was during active infection that Seattle patients were enrolled and then longitudinally followed.

The TCR was taken from a woman aged 80 or over with COVID-19, enrolled during active disease. Sequenced: peripheral blood. The chain carries TRBV19 and TRBJ1-2; tentative D call: TRBD1 (5 bases). The CDR3 region is CASTKDITGANYGYTF. DNA of the CDR3: TGTGCCAGTACCAAGGACATCACGGGGGCTAACTATGGCTACACCTTC.